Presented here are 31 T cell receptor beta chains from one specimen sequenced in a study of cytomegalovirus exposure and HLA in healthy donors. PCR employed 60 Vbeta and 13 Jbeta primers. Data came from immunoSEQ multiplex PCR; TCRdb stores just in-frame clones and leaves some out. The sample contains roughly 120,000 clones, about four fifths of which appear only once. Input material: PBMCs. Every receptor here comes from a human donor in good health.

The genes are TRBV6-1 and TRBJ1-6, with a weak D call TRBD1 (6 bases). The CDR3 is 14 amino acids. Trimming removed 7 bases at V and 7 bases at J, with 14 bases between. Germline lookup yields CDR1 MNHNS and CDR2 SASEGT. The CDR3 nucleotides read TGTGCCAGCACTCGGACAGTCAAAAATTCACCCCTCCACTTT. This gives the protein CASTRTVKNSPLHF.

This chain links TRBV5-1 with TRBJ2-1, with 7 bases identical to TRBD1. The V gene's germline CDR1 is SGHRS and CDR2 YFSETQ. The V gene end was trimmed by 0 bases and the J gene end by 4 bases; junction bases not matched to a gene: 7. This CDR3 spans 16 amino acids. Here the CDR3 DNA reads TGCGCCAGCAGCTTGGGAGGACGGGACAGTTACAATGAGCAGTTCTTC. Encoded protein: CASSLGGRDSYNEQFF.

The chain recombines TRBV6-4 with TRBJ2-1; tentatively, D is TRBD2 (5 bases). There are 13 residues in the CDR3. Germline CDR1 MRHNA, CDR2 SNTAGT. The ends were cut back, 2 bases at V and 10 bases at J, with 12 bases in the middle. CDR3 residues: CASSDRFGNEQFF. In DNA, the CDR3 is TGTGCCAGCAGTGACCGCTTCGGGAACGAGCAGTTCTTC.

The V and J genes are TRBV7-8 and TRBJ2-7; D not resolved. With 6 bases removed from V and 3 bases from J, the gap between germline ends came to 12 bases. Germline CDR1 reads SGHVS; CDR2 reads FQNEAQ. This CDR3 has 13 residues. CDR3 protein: CASSPDPGYEQYF. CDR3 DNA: TGTGCCAGCAGTCCCGACCCAGGCTACGAGCAGTACTTC.

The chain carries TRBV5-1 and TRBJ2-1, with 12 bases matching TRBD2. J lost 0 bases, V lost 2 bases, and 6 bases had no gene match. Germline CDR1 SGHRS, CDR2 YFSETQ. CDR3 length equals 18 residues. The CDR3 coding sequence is TGCGCCAGCAGCTTCCCTAGCGGGGGGGCCTCCTCCTACAATGAGCAGTTCTTC. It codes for CASSFPSGGASSYNEQFF.

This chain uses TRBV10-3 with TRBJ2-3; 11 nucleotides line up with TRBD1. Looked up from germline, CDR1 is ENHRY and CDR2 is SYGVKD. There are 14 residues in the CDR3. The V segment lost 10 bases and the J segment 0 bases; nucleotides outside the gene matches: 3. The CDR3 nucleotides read TGTGCCACCAGGGACAGGGGGAGCACAGATACGCAGTATTTT. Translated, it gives CATRDRGSTDTQYF.

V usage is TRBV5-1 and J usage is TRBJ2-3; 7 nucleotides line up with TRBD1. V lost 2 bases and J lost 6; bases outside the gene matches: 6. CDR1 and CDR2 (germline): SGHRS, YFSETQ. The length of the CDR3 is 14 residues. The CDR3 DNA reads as TGCGCCAGCAGCTTAGGACAGGTCCGGGATACGCAGTATTTT. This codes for CASSLGQVRDTQYF. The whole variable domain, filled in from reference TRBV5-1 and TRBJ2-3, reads KAGVTQTPRYLIKTRGQQVTLSCSPISGHRSVSWYQQTPGQGLQFLFEYFSETQRNKGNFPGRFSGRQFSNSRSEMNVSTLELGDSALYLCASSLGQVRDTQYFGPGTRLTVL.

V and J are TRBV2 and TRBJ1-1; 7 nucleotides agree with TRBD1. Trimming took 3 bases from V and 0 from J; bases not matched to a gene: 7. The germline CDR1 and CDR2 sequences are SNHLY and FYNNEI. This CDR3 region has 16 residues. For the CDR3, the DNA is TGTGCCAGCAGTGAGCAGGGGGGATCCATGAACACTGAAGCTTTCTTT. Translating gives CASSEQGGSMNTEAFF.

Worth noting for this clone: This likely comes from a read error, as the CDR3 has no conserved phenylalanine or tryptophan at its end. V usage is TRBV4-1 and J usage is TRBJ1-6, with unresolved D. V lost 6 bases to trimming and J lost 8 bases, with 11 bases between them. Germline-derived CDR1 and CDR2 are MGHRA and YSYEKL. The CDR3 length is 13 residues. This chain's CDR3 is CASRGPTHSPLHL. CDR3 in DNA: TGCGCCAGCAGGGGCCCGACCCATTCACCCCTCCACCTT.

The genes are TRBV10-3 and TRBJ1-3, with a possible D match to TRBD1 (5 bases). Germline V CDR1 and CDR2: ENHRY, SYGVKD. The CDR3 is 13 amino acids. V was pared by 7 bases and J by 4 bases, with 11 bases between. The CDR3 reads CAIIGVLGNTIYF. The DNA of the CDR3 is TGTGCCATCATAGGGGTCTTGGGAAACACCATATATTTT.

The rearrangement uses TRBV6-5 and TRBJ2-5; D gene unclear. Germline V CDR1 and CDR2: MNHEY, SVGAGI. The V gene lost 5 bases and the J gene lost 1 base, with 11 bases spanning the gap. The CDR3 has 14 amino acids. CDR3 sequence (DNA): TGTGCCAGCAGTACCTCGAATAGCCAAGAGACCCAGTACTTC. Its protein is CASSTSNSQETQYF.

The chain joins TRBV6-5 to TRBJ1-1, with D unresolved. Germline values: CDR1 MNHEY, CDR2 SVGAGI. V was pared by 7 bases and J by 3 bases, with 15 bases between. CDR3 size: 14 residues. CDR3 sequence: CASKVLREDTEAFF. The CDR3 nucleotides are TGTGCCAGCAAGGTACTGCGGGAGGACACTGAAGCTTTCTTT.

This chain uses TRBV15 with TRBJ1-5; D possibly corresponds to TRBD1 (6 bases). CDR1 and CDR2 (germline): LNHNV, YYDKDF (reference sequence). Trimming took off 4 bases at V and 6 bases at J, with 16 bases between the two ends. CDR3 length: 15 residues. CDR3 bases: TGTGCCACCAGCAAACAGGACAGAAGGGGTCAGCCCCAGCATTTT. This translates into CATSKQDRRGQPQHF.

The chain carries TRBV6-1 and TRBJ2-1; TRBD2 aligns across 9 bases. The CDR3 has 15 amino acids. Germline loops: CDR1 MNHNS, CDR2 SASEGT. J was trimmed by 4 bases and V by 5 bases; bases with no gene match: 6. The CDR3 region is CASSRTSGGYNEQFF. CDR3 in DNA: TGTGCCAGCAGTCGAACCAGCGGGGGGTACAATGAGCAGTTCTTC.

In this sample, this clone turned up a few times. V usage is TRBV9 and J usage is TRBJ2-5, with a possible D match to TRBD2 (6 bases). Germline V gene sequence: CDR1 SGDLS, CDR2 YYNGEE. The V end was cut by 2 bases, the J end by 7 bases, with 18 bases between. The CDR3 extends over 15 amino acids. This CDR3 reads CASSVSYGGMGTQYF. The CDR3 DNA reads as TGTGCCAGCAGCGTTTCCTACGGGGGTATGGGGACCCAGTACTTC.

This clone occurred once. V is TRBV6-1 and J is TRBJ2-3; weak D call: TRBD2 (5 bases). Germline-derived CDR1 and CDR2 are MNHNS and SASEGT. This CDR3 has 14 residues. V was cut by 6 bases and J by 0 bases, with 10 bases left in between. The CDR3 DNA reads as TGTGCCAGCAGGGCCAGCGGTAGCACAGATACGCAGTATTTT. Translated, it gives CASRASGSTDTQYF.

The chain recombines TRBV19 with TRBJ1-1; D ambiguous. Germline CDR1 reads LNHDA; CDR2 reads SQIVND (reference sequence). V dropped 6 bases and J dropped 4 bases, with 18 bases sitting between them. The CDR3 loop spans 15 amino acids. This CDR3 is CASSHPSGGSTEAFF. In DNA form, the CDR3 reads TGTGCCAGTAGCCACCCGTCGGGAGGGAGCACTGAAGCTTTCTTT.

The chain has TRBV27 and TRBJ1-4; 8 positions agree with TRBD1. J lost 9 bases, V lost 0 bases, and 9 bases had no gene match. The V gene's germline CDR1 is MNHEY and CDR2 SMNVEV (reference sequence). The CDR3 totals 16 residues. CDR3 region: CASSLSGGQETQKLFF. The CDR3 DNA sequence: TGTGCCAGCAGTTTATCTGGGGGACAGGAGACTCAAAAACTGTTTTTT.

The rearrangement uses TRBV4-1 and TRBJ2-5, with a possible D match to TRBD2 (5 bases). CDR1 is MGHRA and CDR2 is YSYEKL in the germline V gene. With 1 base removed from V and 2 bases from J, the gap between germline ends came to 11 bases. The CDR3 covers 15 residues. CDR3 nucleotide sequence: TGCGCCAGCAGCCAAGTCCCCTCGGGGCAAGAGACCCAGTACTTC. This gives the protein CASSQVPSGQETQYF.

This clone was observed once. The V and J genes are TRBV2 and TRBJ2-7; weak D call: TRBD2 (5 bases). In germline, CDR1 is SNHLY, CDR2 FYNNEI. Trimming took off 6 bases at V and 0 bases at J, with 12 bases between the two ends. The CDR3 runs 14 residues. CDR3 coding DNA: TGTGCCAGCAGAGAGGGCCCCTACTCCTACGAGCAGTACTTC. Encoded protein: CASREGPYSYEQYF. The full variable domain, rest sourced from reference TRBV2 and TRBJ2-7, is EPEVTQTPSHQVTQMGQEVILRCVPISNHLYFYWYRQILGQKVEFLVSFYNNEISEKSEIFDDQFSVERPDGSNFTLKIRSTKLEDSAMYFCASREGPYSYEQYFGPGTRLTVT.

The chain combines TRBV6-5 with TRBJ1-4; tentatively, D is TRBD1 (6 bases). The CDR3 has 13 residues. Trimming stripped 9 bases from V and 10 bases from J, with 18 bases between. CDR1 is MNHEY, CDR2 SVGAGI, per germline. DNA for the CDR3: TGTGCCAGTTCAACAGGGACGGATGGAAAACTGTTTTTT. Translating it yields CASSTGTDGKLFF.

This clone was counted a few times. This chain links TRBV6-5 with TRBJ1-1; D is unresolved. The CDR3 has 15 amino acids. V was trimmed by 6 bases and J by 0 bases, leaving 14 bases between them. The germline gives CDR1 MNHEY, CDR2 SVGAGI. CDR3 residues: CASSPTSGVNTEAFF. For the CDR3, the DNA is TGTGCCAGCAGCCCTACCAGCGGAGTGAACACTGAAGCTTTCTTT.

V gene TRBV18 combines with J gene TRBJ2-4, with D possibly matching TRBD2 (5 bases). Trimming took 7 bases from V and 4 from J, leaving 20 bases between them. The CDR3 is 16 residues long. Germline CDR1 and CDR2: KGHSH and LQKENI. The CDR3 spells CASFTPREGTKNIQYF. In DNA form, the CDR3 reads TGTGCCAGCTTTACGCCGAGGGAAGGAACTAAAAACATTCAGTACTTC.

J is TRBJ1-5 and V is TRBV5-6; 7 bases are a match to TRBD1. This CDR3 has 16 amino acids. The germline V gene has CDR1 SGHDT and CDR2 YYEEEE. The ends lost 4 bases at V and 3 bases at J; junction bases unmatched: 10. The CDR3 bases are TGTGCCAGCAGCCTAACAGGGGACGAACTCAATCAGCCCCAGCATTTT. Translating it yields CASSLTGDELNQPQHF.

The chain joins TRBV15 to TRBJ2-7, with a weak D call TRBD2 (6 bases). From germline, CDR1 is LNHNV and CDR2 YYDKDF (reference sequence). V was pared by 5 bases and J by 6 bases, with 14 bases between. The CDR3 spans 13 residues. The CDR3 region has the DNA TGTGCCACCAGCGGGACGGAGGGTGGCGAGCAGTACTTC. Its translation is CATSGTEGGEQYF. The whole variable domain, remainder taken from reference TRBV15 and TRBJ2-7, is DAMVIQNPRYQVTQFGKPVTLSCSQTLNHNVMYWYQQKSSQAPKLLFHYYDKDFNNEADTPDNFQSRRPNTSFCFLDIRSPGLGDTAMYLCATSGTEGGEQYFGPGTRLTVT.

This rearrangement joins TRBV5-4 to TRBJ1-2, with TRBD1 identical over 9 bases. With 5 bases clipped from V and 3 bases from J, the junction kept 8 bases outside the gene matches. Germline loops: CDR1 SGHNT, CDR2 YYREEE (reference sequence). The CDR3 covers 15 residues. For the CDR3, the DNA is TGTGCCAGCAGATCGACAGGGGGAGCCTACTATGGCTACACCTTC. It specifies CASRSTGGAYYGYTF.

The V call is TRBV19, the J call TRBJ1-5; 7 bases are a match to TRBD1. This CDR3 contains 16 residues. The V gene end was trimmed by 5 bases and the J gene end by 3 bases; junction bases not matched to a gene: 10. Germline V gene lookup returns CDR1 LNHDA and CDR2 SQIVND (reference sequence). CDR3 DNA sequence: TGTGCCAGTAGTCCCATGGCCAGGGGGGACAATCAGCCCCAGCATTTT. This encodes CASSPMARGDNQPQHF.

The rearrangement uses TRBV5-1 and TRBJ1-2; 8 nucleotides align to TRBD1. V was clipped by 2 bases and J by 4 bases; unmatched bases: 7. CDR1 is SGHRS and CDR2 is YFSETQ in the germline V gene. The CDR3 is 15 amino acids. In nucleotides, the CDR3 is TGCGCCAGCAGCTTATCAGGGGGCGCGACCTATGGCTACACCTTC. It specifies CASSLSGGATYGYTF.

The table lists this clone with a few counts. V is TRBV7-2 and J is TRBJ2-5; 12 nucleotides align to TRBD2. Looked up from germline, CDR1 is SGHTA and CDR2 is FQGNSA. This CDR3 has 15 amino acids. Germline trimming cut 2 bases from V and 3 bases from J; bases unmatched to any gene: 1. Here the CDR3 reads CASSLWTSGEETQYF. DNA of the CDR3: TGTGCCAGCAGCTTATGGACTAGCGGGGAAGAGACCCAGTACTTC.

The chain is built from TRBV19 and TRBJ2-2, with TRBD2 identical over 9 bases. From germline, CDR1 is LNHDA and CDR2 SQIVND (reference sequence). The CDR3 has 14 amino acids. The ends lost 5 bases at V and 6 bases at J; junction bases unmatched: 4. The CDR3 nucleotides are TGTGCCAGTAGTGGCGCGGGGGGGCCCGGGGAGCTGTTTTTT. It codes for CASSGAGGPGELFF.

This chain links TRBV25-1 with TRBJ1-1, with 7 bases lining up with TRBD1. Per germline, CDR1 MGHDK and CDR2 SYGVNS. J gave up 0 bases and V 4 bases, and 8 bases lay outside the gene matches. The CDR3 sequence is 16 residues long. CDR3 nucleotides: TGTGCCAGCAGTGTTTCCGGGACAGAATTGAACACTGAAGCTTTCTTT. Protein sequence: CASSVSGTELNTEAFF. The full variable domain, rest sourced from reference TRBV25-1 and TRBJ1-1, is EADIYQTPRYLVIGTGKKITLECSQTMGHDKMYWYQQDPGMELHLIHYSYGVNSTEKGDLSSESTVSRIRTEHFPLTLESARPSHTSQYLCASSVSGTELNTEAFFGQGTRLTVV.